This entry describes one TCR beta chain. The antigen remains unidentified. The sample comes from a study of post-analysis software for immune sequencing data. Researchers reported that TCR beta cDNA libraries carried unique molecular identifiers. MiXCR was run by TCRdb on the PCR reads, yielding one entry per CDR3 protein. The sample carries about half a million distinct CDR3 sequences, roughly 34% recorded once. Notes on the study in general: Samples sharing a preparation batch grouped tightly together when assessed by F measure.

The sample comprised blood. The sequence was collected from a girl between 2 and 17 years old with multiple sclerosis.

CDR3 DNA sequence: TGCAGTGCCACGCTAGCGGAAATAACCTACAATGAGCAGTTCTTC. It yields the protein CSATLAEITYNEQFF. The rearrangement joins TRBV20-1 to TRBJ2-1; 7 nucleotides align to TRBD2. CDR3 length equals 15 residues. Germline V lookup: CDR1 DFQATT, CDR2 SNEGSKA (reference sequence). Unmatched junction bases numbered 10, after V lost 6 bases and J lost 2 bases.